This TCR beta chain was sequenced in a study of blood T cell repertoires in COVID-19. Study at large: Samples came from the United States, Italy and Spain, spanning acute and convalescent COVID-19. The analysed material was cDNA or gDNA that came from T cells, B-cell-depleted T cells, or PBMCs.

CDR1 MNHNS and CDR2 SASEGT come from the germline V gene. CDR3 length: 16 residues. With 2 bases removed from V and 4 bases from J, the gap between germline ends came to 17 bases. In the original processing: Amplifying reference gene primers gave estimates of nucleated cell counts. Using immunoSEQ multiplex PCR, the repertoire was profiled, and TCRdb retains in-frame clones only, with some absent. Clone size and the V and J calls come from that table; the DNA yielded D and trimming. The repertoire holds just over 650,000 clones, with approximately 90% as singletons. V gene TRBV6-1 combines with J gene TRBJ1-2; the D is unclear. Sequenced: peripheral blood. The sequence derives from a woman aged 18-29 years with acute or convalescent COVID-19. CDR3 residues: CASSEQRPQLGYGYTF. The CDR3 nucleotides are TGTGCCAGCAGTGAACAACGACCCCAGCTAGGCTATGGCTACACCTTC.